One and the same sample provided the 29 T cell receptor beta chains below, sequenced in a study of identical twins. From the 5' RACE reads, TCRdb called clonotypes with MiXCR, one entry per CDR3 protein. The sample lists 270,000 or so distinct CDR3 sequences; about 8.9% were seen once. These same records also appear under a second study, on yellow fever vaccine responses in identical twins.

Sequenced material: CD8+ T cells sorted from blood. Source of these receptors: a woman in her late teens or twenties in good health.

This clonotype was seen a few times. The chain combines TRBV27 with TRBJ2-3; possible D gene TRBD1, 5 bases. Looked up from germline, CDR1 is MNHEY and CDR2 is SMNVEV (reference sequence). The CDR3 contains 17 residues. V was pared by 5 bases and J by 2 bases, with 20 bases between. CDR3 nucleotides: TGTGCCAGCAGTCCAACGACCTTCAGGGTACCCACAGATACGCAGTATTTT. This codes for CASSPTTFRVPTDTQYF.

The V gene is TRBV5-6, the J gene TRBJ2-3; TRBD1 aligns across 7 bases. The CDR3 spans 16 residues. The J segment lost 2 bases and the V segment lost 4 bases, leaving 10 bases of the junction unmatched. Germline V gene data show CDR1 as SGHDT and CDR2 as YYEEEE. The CDR3 nucleotides read TGTGCCAGCAGCATAGAAGTGACAGGGCCCACAGATACGCAGTATTTT. Protein sequence: CASSIEVTGPTDTQYF.

This clonotype was found a few times. The chain is built from TRBV28 and TRBJ2-1; TRBD2 matches at 9 bases. V lost 3 bases to trimming and J lost 6 bases; unmatched junction nucleotides: 3. From germline, CDR1 is MDHEN and CDR2 SYDVKM. The CDR3 length is 14 residues. The CDR3 protein is CASSLGTSINEQFF. The CDR3 DNA reads TGTGCCAGCAGTTTGGGGACTAGCATCAATGAGCAGTTCTTC.

This clonotype was found a few times. One junction end disagrees with the germline gene, perhaps due to a read error. DNA for the CDR3: TGCAGTGCTACAGCCGATAGACACCTCTTC. Residues: CSATADRHLF. V gene TRBV20-1 combines with J gene TRBJ1-2; D gene uncertain. The CDR3 runs to 10 residues. From germline, CDR1 is DFQATT and CDR2 SNEGSKA (reference sequence).

The rearrangement uses TRBV27 and TRBJ2-7, with D perhaps matching TRBD1 (6 bases). V dropped 8 bases and J dropped 2 bases, with 13 bases sitting between them. Germline lookup yields CDR1 MNHEY and CDR2 SMNVEV (reference sequence). The CDR3 totals 13 residues. The CDR3 DNA is TGTGCCAGCGCCTTGACAGGAACCTACGAGCAGTACTTC. The encoded protein is CASALTGTYEQYF.

This clonotype was found a few times. The J gene is TRBJ2-3, the V gene TRBV4-3; TRBD2 agrees at 15 bases. This CDR3 comprises 19 residues. The germline CDR1 and CDR2 sequences are LGHNA and YSLEER. V gave up 0 bases and J gave up 5 bases; unmatched junction bases: 9. The CDR3 protein is CASSQDLTGLAGGGDTQYF. CDR3 bases: TGCGCCAGCAGCCAAGATCTAACGGGACTAGCGGGAGGAGGAGATACGCAGTATTTT.

This clonotype came up a few times. The CDR3 bases are TGCAGTGCTAGACAAGGGACTAGCGGGGCCTCCTACAATGAGCAGTTCTTC. Translating it yields CSARQGTSGASYNEQFF. The chain employs TRBV20-1 and TRBJ2-1; the match to TRBD2 covers 13 bases. J lost 0 bases, V lost 2 bases, and 4 bases had no gene match. This CDR3 is built from 17 residues. Germline V gene sequence: CDR1 DFQATT, CDR2 SNEGSKA (reference sequence).

This clonotype was seen at least ten times. The genes are TRBV28 and TRBJ2-7, with TRBD1 matching 8 bases. Germline CDR1 reads MDHEN; CDR2 reads SYDVKM. Trimming took 1 base from V and 9 from J; bases not matched to a gene: 14. This CDR3 is built from 16 residues. The CDR3 here is CASSLLGQGAVIGQYF. The CDR3 DNA follows: TGTGCCAGCAGTTTATTGGGGCAGGGGGCTGTAATTGGGCAGTACTTC.

This clonotype was picked up many times. V usage is TRBV20-1 and J usage is TRBJ2-5, with TRBD2 matching over 14 bases. CDR3 length: 18 amino acids. Germline-derived CDR1 and CDR2 are DFQATT and SNEGSKA (reference sequence). The trim removed 0 bases at V and 1 base at J, leaving 7 bases unmatched. The CDR3 reads CSARDQGTSGSVQETQYF. CDR3 in DNA: TGCAGTGCTAGAGATCAAGGGACTAGCGGGAGCGTCCAAGAGACCCAGTACTTC.

The rearrangement links TRBV7-9 to TRBJ2-7, with D tentatively TRBD1 (9 bases). The CDR3 consists of 17 residues. Trimming shortened V by 4 bases and J by 3 bases, and 22 bases separated the two germline ends. Per the germline V gene, CDR1 is SEHNR and CDR2 is FQNEAQ (reference sequence). This CDR3 is CASSWAGGQGFGYEQYF. The CDR3 nucleotides are TGTGCCAGCAGCTGGGCGGGGGGACAGGGATTCGGCTACGAGCAGTACTTC.

This clonotype came up a few times. The gene calls are TRBV27 and TRBJ2-1; D is perhaps TRBD2 (5 bases). The germline V gene has CDR1 MNHEY and CDR2 SMNVEV (reference sequence). The germline V and J ends were trimmed by 7 bases and 4 bases, with 14 bases remaining between them. The CDR3 consists of 14 residues. Here the CDR3 DNA reads TGTGCCAGCAAAGCACCGGGGTGGTACAATGAGCAGTTCTTC. Its protein product is CASKAPGWYNEQFF.

The sample holds many counts of this clonotype. CDR3 sequence reads: CASSSSLGAGELFF. The CDR3 bases are TGTGCCAGCAGTTCCTCCTTAGGTGCCGGGGAGCTGTTTTTT. This chain connects TRBV27 to TRBJ2-2; no clear D. V gave up 4 bases and J gave up 6 bases, with 12 bases separating them. This CDR3 comprises 14 residues. Germline V gene data show CDR1 as MNHEY and CDR2 as SMNVEV (reference sequence).

In this sample, this clonotype turned up many times. V and J are TRBV4-3 and TRBJ2-2; 11 bases are shared with TRBD1. Germline V lookup: CDR1 LGHNA, CDR2 YSLEER. Trimming took 4 bases from V and 4 from J; bases not matched to a gene: 5. CDR3 length: 16 amino acids. The CDR3 reads CASSPDRGPLTGELFF. The CDR3 nucleotides are TGCGCCAGCAGCCCGGACAGGGGGCCCCTCACCGGGGAGCTGTTTTTT.

This clonotype was counted between two and nine times. This chain links TRBV29-1 with TRBJ1-2; a weak D match, TRBD1 (5 bases). Trimming removed 3 bases from V and 5 bases from J, with 25 bases in between. There are 17 residues in the CDR3. Germline CDR1 reads SQVTM; CDR2 reads ANQGSEA. The CDR3: CSVDRQTDLERIYGYTF. The CDR3 bases are TGCAGCGTTGACCGACAGACCGACCTAGAACGGATTTATGGCTACACCTTC.

With respect to this clonotype: Sequence at one end of the junction differs from germline and may be a read error. The chain has TRBV27 and TRBJ2-7; 8 positions match TRBD1. The CDR3 length is 14 residues. Germline-derived CDR1 and CDR2 are MNHEY and SMNVEV (reference sequence). This CDR3 is CASGQGSWGNEQNF. In nucleotides, the CDR3 is TGTGCCAGCGGACAGGGCAGTTGGGGGAACGAGCAGAACTTC.

The rearrangement joins TRBV11-1 to TRBJ2-1, with D tentatively TRBD2 (6 bases). The germline CDR1 and CDR2 sequences are SGHAT and FQDESV (reference sequence). The CDR3 is made up of 14 amino acids. Trimming removed 6 bases from V and 6 bases from J, with 15 bases in between. CDR3 coding DNA: TGTGCCAGCAGGGGACTTCCAGACGGCAATGAGCAGTTCTTC. Amino acid sequence: CASRGLPDGNEQFF.

This chain connects TRBV30 to TRBJ2-1; TRBD2 matches at 9 bases. V gave up 3 bases and J gave up 4 bases; unmatched junction bases: 4. The germline V gene has CDR1 GTSNPN and CDR2 SVGIG (reference sequence). The CDR3 is 14 residues long. The CDR3 coding sequence is TGTGCCTGGAGCGTTAGCGGGGGATACAATGAGCAGTTCTTC. Translating gives CAWSVSGGYNEQFF.

This clonotype occurred many times. The rearrangement uses TRBV6-2 or TRBV6-3 and TRBJ2-7, with no clear D. CDR1 MNHEY and CDR2 SVGEGT come from the germline V gene. The V gene lost 7 bases and the J gene lost 0 bases, with 10 bases spanning the gap. CDR3 length: 13 residues. This CDR3 is CASNIVDSYEQYF. The CDR3 coding sequence is TGTGCCAGCAACATTGTAGACTCCTACGAGCAGTACTTC.

The chain couples TRBV19 to TRBJ2-3; the D is unclear. Germline CDR1 reads LNHDA; CDR2 reads SQIVND (reference sequence). The V end was cut by 3 bases, the J end by 0 bases, with 4 bases between. CDR3 length: 13 residues. The CDR3, as DNA: TGTGCCAGTAGTATGACCAGCACAGATACGCAGTATTTT. Protein: CASSMTSTDTQYF.

This clonotype has ten or more counts. This chain uses TRBV10-3 with TRBJ2-5; D is perhaps TRBD1 (7 bases). Germline lookup yields CDR1 ENHRY and CDR2 SYGVKD. This CDR3 is built from 14 residues. The V gene lost 3 bases and the J gene lost 2 bases, with 10 bases spanning the gap. CDR3 in DNA: TGTGCCATCAGTGACAGGGGGGCTCAAGAGACCCAGTACTTC. Translation gives CAISDRGAQETQYF.

This clonotype came up many times. V gene TRBV29-1 combines with J gene TRBJ2-1; TRBD1 or TRBD2 may be the D gene (6 bases each). Germline values: CDR1 SQVTM, CDR2 ANQGSEA. The CDR3 covers 10 residues. The DNA for the CDR3 is TGCAGTCTGGGGGGCGCGGAGCAGTTCTTC. Translating gives CSLGGAEQFF.

This chain joins TRBV15 and TRBJ2-7; D possibly matches TRBD1 or TRBD2 (6 bases each). Germline values: CDR1 LNHNV, CDR2 YYDKDF (reference sequence). Trimming removed 1 base from V and 2 bases from J, with 12 bases in between. The CDR3 is made up of 15 amino acids. CDR3 DNA sequence: TGTGCCACCAGCAGAGGGTCCGGGGGCCCCTACGAGCAGTACTTC. Protein: CATSRGSGGPYEQYF. The full variable domain, completed using reference TRBV15 and TRBJ2-7, is DAMVIQNPRYQVTQFGKPVTLSCSQTLNHNVMYWYQQKSSQAPKLLFHYYDKDFNNEADTPDNFQSRRPNTSFCFLDIRSPGLGDTAMYLCATSRGSGGPYEQYFGPGTRLTVT.

This clonotype was found a few times. This rearrangement joins TRBV7-9 to TRBJ2-1, with D tentatively TRBD1 (7 bases). Trimming cost V 2 bases and J 7 bases, with 15 bases left between them. This CDR3 is built from 15 residues. The V gene's germline CDR1 is SEHNR and CDR2 FQNEAQ (reference sequence). DNA of the CDR3: TGTGCCAGCAGCTTAACCCAGGGGGGTCGAAATGAGCAGTTCTTC. It is translated as CASSLTQGGRNEQFF.

This clonotype has at least ten counts. In DNA, the CDR3 is TGTGCCAGCAGTGTACAGGGGGCGCAGGGTGAGCAGTTCTTC. Encoded protein: CASSVQGAQGEQFF. The J gene is TRBJ2-1, the V gene TRBV6-4, with TRBD1 matching over 9 bases. Unmatched junction bases numbered 7, after V lost 4 bases and J lost 9 bases. The CDR3 extends over 14 amino acids. The germline V gene encodes CDR1 MRHNA and CDR2 SNTAGT.

The sample holds many counts of this clonotype. The chain links TRBV18 to TRBJ2-7; D is uncertain. The CDR3 covers 15 residues. V dropped 1 base and J dropped 3 bases, with 13 bases sitting between them. Per the germline V gene, CDR1 is KGHSH and CDR2 is LQKENI. The CDR3 is CASSPLSDGDYEQYF. The CDR3 DNA reads as TGTGCCAGCTCACCACTATCGGATGGTGACTACGAGCAGTACTTC.

Only a few counts were recorded for this clonotype. One end of the junction fails to match germline, which may point to a read error. The chain is built from TRBV12-3 or TRBV12-4 and TRBJ1-1; the D is unclear. This CDR3 is built from 14 residues. CDR3 region: CANSPLHLGTEAFF. The CDR3 nucleotides are TGTGCCAACAGTCCTCTCCACCTGGGCACTGAAGCTTTCTTT.

This clonotype was seen ten or more times. The chain carries TRBV7-9 and TRBJ2-7; tentatively, D is TRBD1 (7 bases). Trimming cost V 4 bases and J 2 bases, with 15 bases left between them. This CDR3 spans 15 amino acids. Germline loops: CDR1 SEHNR, CDR2 FQNEAQ (reference sequence). The CDR3 bases are TGTGCCAGCAGCTCCGGGGGACAGCGGCCCTACGAGCAGTACTTC. Translation gives CASSSGGQRPYEQYF.

The sample holds many counts of this clonotype. The chain combines TRBV25-1 with TRBJ1-1; unclear D gene. The CDR3 spans 11 residues. Germline assignment: CDR1 MGHDK and CDR2 SYGVNS. V shed 7 bases and J shed 5 bases, with 8 bases lying between them. This CDR3 reads CASIWGTEAFF. The CDR3 DNA sequence: TGTGCCAGCATCTGGGGTACTGAAGCTTTCTTT.

The V call is TRBV10-3, the J call TRBJ1-5; 7 nucleotides match TRBD1. CDR1 ENHRY and CDR2 SYGVKD come from the germline V gene. The CDR3 is made up of 15 amino acids. J lost 3 bases, V lost 4 bases, and 6 bases had no gene match. CDR3: CAISVTGVDNQPQHF. The DNA of the CDR3 is TGTGCCATCAGTGTAACAGGGGTGGACAATCAGCCCCAGCATTTT.